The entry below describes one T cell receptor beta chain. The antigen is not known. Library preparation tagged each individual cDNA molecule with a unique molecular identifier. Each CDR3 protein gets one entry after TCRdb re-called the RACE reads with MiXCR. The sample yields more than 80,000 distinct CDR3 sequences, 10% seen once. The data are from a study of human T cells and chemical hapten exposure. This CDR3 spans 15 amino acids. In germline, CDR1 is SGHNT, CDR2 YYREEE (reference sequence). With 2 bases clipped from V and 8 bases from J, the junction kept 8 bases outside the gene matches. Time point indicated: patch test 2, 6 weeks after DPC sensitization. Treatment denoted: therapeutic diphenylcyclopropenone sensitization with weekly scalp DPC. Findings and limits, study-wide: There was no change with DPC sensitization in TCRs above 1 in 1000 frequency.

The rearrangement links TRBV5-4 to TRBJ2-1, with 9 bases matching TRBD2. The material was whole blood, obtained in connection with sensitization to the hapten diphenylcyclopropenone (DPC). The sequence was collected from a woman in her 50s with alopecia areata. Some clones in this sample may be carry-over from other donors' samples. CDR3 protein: CASSFGSSGTDEQFF. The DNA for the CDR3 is TGTGCCAGCAGCTTTGGGTCTAGCGGGACTGATGAGCAGTTCTTC. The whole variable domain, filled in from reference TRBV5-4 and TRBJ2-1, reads ETGVTQSPTHLIKTRGQQVTLRCSSQSGHNTVSWYQQALGQGPQFIFQYYREEENGRGNFPPRFSGLQFPNYSSELNVNALELDDSALYLCASSFGSSGTDEQFFGPGTRLTVL.